The clone carrying this T cell receptor (beta chain) was found a few times. Its antigen is unidentified. The data are from a study of identical twins. Study-wide findings and caveats: Memory repertoires showed no such pattern, whereas abundant cord blood beta clonotypes carried fewer insertions. For out-of-frame beta sequences, excess twin sharing was weaker. Zero-insertion analyses might be partly confounded by invariant T cells like MAIT and iNKT.

Template switching created a universal primer site, and the cDNA included unique molecular identifiers. TCRdb reprocessed the 5' RACE reads with MiXCR, giving one entry per CDR3 protein. This table holds some 1,700,000 distinct CDR3 sequences, roughly a third found once. Trimming removed 6 bases from V and 5 bases from J; junction bases left unmatched: 8. Looked up from germline, CDR1 is DFQATT and CDR2 is SNEGSKA (reference sequence). The CDR3 length is 13 residues. This TCR came from a newborn girl in good health. Sequenced sample: cord blood. This chain links TRBV20-1 with TRBJ1-2; 8 bases match TRBD1. Here the CDR3 DNA reads TGCAGTGCGAGGGACAGGAAATTTTATGGCTACACCTTC. Residues: CSARDRKFYGYTF.